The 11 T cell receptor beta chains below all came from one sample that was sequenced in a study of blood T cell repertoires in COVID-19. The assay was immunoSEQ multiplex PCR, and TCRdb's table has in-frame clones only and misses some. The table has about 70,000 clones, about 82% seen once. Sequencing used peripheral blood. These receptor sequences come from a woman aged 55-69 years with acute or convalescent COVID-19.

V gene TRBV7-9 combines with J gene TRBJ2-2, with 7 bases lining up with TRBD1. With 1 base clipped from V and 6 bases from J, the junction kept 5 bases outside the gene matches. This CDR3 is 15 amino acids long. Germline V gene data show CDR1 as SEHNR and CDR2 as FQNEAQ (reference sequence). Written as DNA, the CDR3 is TGTGCCAGCAGCTTAGGGACAGGTAACCCCGGGGAGCTGTTTTTT. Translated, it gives CASSLGTGNPGELFF.

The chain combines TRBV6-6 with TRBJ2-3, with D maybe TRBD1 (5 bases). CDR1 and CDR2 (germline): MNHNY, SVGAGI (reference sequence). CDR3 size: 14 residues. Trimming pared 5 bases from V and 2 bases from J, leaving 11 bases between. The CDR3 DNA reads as TGTGCCAGCAGTACGACAGTTTACACAGATACGCAGTATTTT. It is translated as CASSTTVYTDTQYF.

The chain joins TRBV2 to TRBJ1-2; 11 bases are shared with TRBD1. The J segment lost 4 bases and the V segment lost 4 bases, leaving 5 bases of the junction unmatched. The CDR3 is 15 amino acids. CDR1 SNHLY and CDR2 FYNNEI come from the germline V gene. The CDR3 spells CASSGTGGFGYGYTF. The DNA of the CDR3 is TGTGCCAGCAGTGGGACAGGGGGCTTCGGCTATGGCTACACCTTC. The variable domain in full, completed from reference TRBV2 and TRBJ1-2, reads EPEVTQTPSHQVTQMGQEVILRCVPISNHLYFYWYRQILGQKVEFLVSFYNNEISEKSEIFDDQFSVERPDGSNFTLKIRSTKLEDSAMYFCASSGTGGFGYGYTFGSGTRLTVV.

The CDR3 DNA follows: TGTGCCAGCAGTGGACAGGGGGCCTTTAATGAAAAACTGTTTTTT. Its translation: CASSGQGAFNEKLFF. The rearrangement links TRBV2 to TRBJ1-4, with 10 bases that match TRBD1. Germline V CDR1 and CDR2: SNHLY, FYNNEI. Trimming cost V 4 bases and J 4 bases; bases outside gene matches: 3. There are 15 residues in the CDR3.

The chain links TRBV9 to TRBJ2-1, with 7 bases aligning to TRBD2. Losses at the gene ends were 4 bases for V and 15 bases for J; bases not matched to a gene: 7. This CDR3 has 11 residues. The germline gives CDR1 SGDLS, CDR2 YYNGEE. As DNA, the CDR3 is TGTGCCAGCAGCTCCAGCGGGGTAAGGTTCTTC. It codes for CASSSSGVRFF. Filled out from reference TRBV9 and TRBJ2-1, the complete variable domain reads DSGVTQTPKHLITATGQRVTLRCSPRSGDLSVYWYQQSLDQGLQFLIQYYNGEERAKGNILERFSAQQFPDLHSELNLSSLELGDSALYFCASSSSGVRFFGPGTRLTVL.

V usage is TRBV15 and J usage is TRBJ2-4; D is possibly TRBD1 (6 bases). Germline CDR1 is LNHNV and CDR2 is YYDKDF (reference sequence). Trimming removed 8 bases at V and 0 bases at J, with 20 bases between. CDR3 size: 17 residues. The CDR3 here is CATGQTGNLRAKNIQYF. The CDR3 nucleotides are TGTGCCACCGGCCAAACAGGGAACCTTCGAGCCAAAAACATTCAGTACTTC.

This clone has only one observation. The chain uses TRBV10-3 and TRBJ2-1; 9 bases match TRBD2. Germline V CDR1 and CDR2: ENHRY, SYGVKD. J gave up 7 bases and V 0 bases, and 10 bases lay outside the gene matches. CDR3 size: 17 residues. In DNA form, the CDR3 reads TGTGCCATCAGTGAGTCCCTCAACCTAGCGGGGACGAATGAGCAGTTCTTC. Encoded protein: CAISESLNLAGTNEQFF.

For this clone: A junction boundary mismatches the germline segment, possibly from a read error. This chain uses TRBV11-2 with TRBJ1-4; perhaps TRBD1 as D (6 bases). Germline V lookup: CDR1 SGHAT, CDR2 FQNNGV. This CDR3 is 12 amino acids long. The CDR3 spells CASSLFRDTPIF. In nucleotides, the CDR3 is TGTGCCAGCAGCCTCTTCAGGGACACTCCGATTTTT.

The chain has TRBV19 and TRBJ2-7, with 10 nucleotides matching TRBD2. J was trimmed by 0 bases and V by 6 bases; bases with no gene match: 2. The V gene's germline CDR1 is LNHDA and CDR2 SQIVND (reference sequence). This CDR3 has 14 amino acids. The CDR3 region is CASSTSGNSYEQYF. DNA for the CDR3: TGTGCCAGTAGCACTAGCGGGAACTCCTACGAGCAGTACTTC.

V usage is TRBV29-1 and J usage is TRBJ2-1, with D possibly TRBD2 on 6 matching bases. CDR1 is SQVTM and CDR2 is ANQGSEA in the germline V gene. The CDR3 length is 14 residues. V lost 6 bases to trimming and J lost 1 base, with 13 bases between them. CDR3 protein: CSVGSRGSYNEQFF. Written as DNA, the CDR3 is TGCAGCGTCGGGTCTCGGGGGTCCTACAATGAGCAGTTCTTC.

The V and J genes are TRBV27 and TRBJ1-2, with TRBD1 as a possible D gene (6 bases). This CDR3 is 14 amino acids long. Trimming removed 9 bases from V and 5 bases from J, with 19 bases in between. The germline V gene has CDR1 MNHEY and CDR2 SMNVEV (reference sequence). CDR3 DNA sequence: TGTGCCAGTCAACCACAGGGAGTGAGTTATGGCTACACCTTC. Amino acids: CASQPQGVSYGYTF.